Each of the 28 T cell receptor beta chains below was sequenced from the same sample in a study of T-cell reconstitution after alpha-beta-depleted transplantation in children. Unique molecular identifiers featured in how the TCRbeta library was prepared. TCRdb independently ran MiXCR on the PCR reads; one entry per CDR3 protein. The sample lists almost 600,000 distinct CDR3 sequences, 25% to 30% occurring once. The material sequenced was PBMCs, taken before TCRalphabeta/CD19-depleted stem cell transplant. The receptors shown here come from a boy younger than two with Wiskott-Aldrich syndrome, due to receive a stem cell transplant.

This rearrangement joins TRBV7-9 to TRBJ2-1, with D perhaps TRBD2 (6 bases). There are 17 residues in the CDR3. Trimming shortened V by 5 bases and J by 0 bases, and 17 bases separated the two germline ends. From germline, CDR1 is SEHNR and CDR2 FQNEAQ (reference sequence). The CDR3 coding sequence is TGTGCCAGCAGCCCCAAAGGATCGGGAGACTCCTACAATGAGCAGTTCTTC. Encoded protein: CASSPKGSGDSYNEQFF.

The chain carries TRBV5-5 and TRBJ1-4, with D perhaps TRBD1 (6 bases). The V gene lost 3 bases and the J gene lost 5 bases, with 11 bases spanning the gap. Germline assignment: CDR1 SGHKS and CDR2 YYEKEE (reference sequence). The CDR3 runs 14 residues. The DNA of the CDR3 is TGTGCCAGCAGCTACCGGGACACAAATGAAAAACTGTTTTTT. Translating gives CASSYRDTNEKLFF.

The gene calls are TRBV6-2 or TRBV6-3 and TRBJ2-3, with 9 bases fitting TRBD2. The CDR3 has 17 amino acids. Germline V gene sequence: CDR1 MNHEY, CDR2 SVGEGT. J gave up 1 base and V 2 bases, and 7 bases lay outside the gene matches. CDR3 bases: TGTGCCAGCAGTTACAATATGGAGCGGGAGGGCACAGATACGCAGTATTTT. This translates into CASSYNMEREGTDTQYF.

The J gene is TRBJ2-3, the V gene TRBV27, with D possibly being TRBD1 (6 bases). The CDR3 has 15 amino acids. Trimming pared 1 base from V and 4 bases from J, leaving 12 bases between. The germline CDR1 and CDR2 sequences are MNHEY and SMNVEV (reference sequence). The CDR3 sequence: CASSLYRQGSDTQYF. In DNA, the CDR3 is TGTGCCAGCAGTTTATATCGGCAGGGGTCAGATACGCAGTATTTT.

This clonotype has a handful of counts. The chain links TRBV24-1 to TRBJ2-3; 12 bases map to TRBD2. The CDR3 extends over 16 amino acids. J gave up 2 bases and V 4 bases, and 3 bases lay outside the gene matches. Germline-derived CDR1 and CDR2 are KGHDR and SFDVKD. The CDR3 sequence is CATSDSSGRATDTQYF. The CDR3, as DNA: TGTGCCACCAGTGACTCTAGCGGGAGGGCCACAGATACGCAGTATTTT.

There are a few counts of this clonotype. A junction boundary mismatches the germline segment, possibly from a read error. This chain connects TRBV12-3 or TRBV12-4 to TRBJ2-3; TRBD2 aligns across 9 bases. The CDR3 sequence is 14 residues long. CDR3: CASSIAGVPDTQYF. As DNA, the CDR3 is TGTGCCAGCAGTATAGCGGGAGTCCCAGATACGCAGTATTTT.

The CDR3 sequence: CSASFRGNEQFF. CDR3 coding DNA: TGCAGTGCTAGCTTCCGAGGCAATGAGCAGTTCTTC. The chain employs TRBV20-1 and TRBJ2-1; D is unclear. The ends were cut back, 3 bases at V and 6 bases at J, with 9 bases in the middle. The CDR3 extends over 12 amino acids. CDR1 is DFQATT and CDR2 is SNEGSKA in the germline V gene (reference sequence).

The chain has TRBV29-1 and TRBJ1-1; unclear D gene. There are 13 residues in the CDR3. Trimming left V 4 bases short and J 3 bases short, with 12 bases between. Per germline, CDR1 SQVTM and CDR2 ANQGSEA. The CDR3 reads CSVVRQSDTEAFF. The CDR3 nucleotides are TGCAGCGTTGTCAGGCAGTCGGACACTGAAGCTTTCTTT.

This clonotype was counted only a few times. The gene calls are TRBV20-1 and TRBJ2-3; perhaps TRBD2 as D (6 bases). Trimming stripped 8 bases from V and 3 bases from J, with 12 bases between. CDR1 DFQATT and CDR2 SNEGSKA come from the germline V gene (reference sequence). The CDR3 totals 12 residues. The CDR3 spells CSHGGATDTQYF. The CDR3 region has the DNA TGCAGTCACGGGGGAGCGACAGATACGCAGTATTTT.

The chain uses TRBV5-1 and TRBJ2-2; TRBD2 matches at 7 bases. The CDR3 is made up of 15 amino acids. The V and J ends lost 4 bases and 3 bases, in that order; junction bases with no gene match: 6. Germline values: CDR1 SGHRS, CDR2 YFSETQ. For the CDR3, the DNA is TGCGCCAGCAGCCTAAGCGGGACCTACACCGGGGAGCTGTTTTTT. Its protein is CASSLSGTYTGELFF.

The chain employs TRBV6-1 and TRBJ1-6; D may be TRBD1 (5 bases). The ends were cut back, 6 bases at V and 2 bases at J, with 8 bases in the middle. CDR1 MNHNS and CDR2 SASEGT come from the germline V gene. The CDR3 has 14 residues. The CDR3 sequence is CASRKTAYNSPLHF. Here the CDR3 DNA reads TGTGCCAGCAGGAAGACAGCCTATAATTCACCCCTCCACTTT.

This rearrangement joins TRBV5-1 to TRBJ1-2, with TRBD1 matching over 7 bases. CDR3 length: 13 residues. CDR1 is SGHRS, CDR2 YFSETQ, per germline. Trimming removed 3 bases from V and 10 bases from J; junction bases left unmatched: 9. CDR3: CASSSNRGEVYTF. CDR3 sequence (DNA): TGCGCCAGCAGCTCGAACAGGGGTGAAGTCTACACCTTC.

The V call is TRBV12-3 or TRBV12-4, the J call TRBJ1-5; D remains unclear. V was cut by 5 bases and J by 4 bases, with 9 bases left in between. There are 13 residues in the CDR3. The CDR3 region has the DNA TGTGCCAGCAGTGAACAGCGTAATCAGCCCCAGCATTTT. Translated: CASSEQRNQPQHF.

CDR3 coding DNA: TGTGCCAGTAGTATCCGGGGGCTAGACAATGAGCAGTTCTTC. Encoded protein: CASSIRGLDNEQFF. The chain employs TRBV19 and TRBJ2-1; the D gene could be TRBD1 or TRBD2 (6 bases each). The V and J ends lost 3 bases and 5 bases respectively, with 11 bases between them. From germline, CDR1 is LNHDA and CDR2 SQIVND (reference sequence). The length of the CDR3 is 14 residues.

In its sample, this clonotype was seen a few times. The genes are TRBV24-1 and TRBJ2-5; D may match TRBD1 or TRBD2 (6 bases each). There are 14 residues in the CDR3. Germline CDR1 reads KGHDR; CDR2 reads SFDVKD. Trimming removed 4 bases at V and 4 bases at J, with 12 bases between. The CDR3 sequence: CATSEPGAGETQYF. CDR3 bases: TGTGCCACCAGTGAGCCGGGGGCCGGAGAGACCCAGTACTTC.

The chain joins TRBV27 to TRBJ2-1; TRBD1 matches at 7 bases. From germline, CDR1 is MNHEY and CDR2 SMNVEV (reference sequence). CDR3 length equals 14 residues. V lost 4 bases to trimming and J lost 10 bases; unmatched junction nucleotides: 10. Here the CDR3 reads CASSWQGVYAEQFF. The CDR3 DNA reads TGTGCCAGCAGTTGGCAGGGGGTGTACGCCGAGCAGTTCTTC.

The chain recombines TRBV11-2 with TRBJ2-3; 7 bases agree with TRBD2. CDR1 and CDR2 (germline): SGHAT, FQNNGV. Trimming removed 5 bases from V and 6 bases from J; junction bases left unmatched: 11. The CDR3 is made up of 15 amino acids. The CDR3, as DNA: TGTGCCAGCAGCCCGGGAGGCGTGGCAGCGGATACGCAGTATTTT. Protein sequence: CASSPGGVAADTQYF.

The table lists this clonotype with a few counts. This sequence joins TRBV7-6 and TRBJ2-2, with D unclear. The CDR3 totals 14 residues. V dropped 1 base and J dropped 5 bases, with 8 bases sitting between them. Per the germline V gene, CDR1 is SGHVS and CDR2 is FNYEAQ. CDR3 coding DNA: TGTGCCAGCAGCTTAGATCTGGAGACCGGGGAGCTGTTTTTT. Amino acid sequence: CASSLDLETGELFF. The full variable domain, in which reference TRBV7-6 and TRBJ2-2 provide the parts outside the CDR3, is GAGVSQSPRYKVTKRGQDVALRCDPISGHVSLYWYRQALGQGPEFLTYFNYEAQQDKSGLPNDRFSAERPEGSISTLTIQRTEQRDSAMYRCASSLDLETGELFFGEGSRLTVL.

There are a few counts of this clonotype. This chain links TRBV5-1 with TRBJ1-1, with D possibly being TRBD1 (6 bases). Germline V CDR1 and CDR2: SGHRS, YFSETQ. V was shortened by 0 bases and J by 3 bases, with 15 bases between the two germline ends. The CDR3 spans 16 residues. CDR3 nucleotides: TGCGCCAGCAGCTTGGGGGCCACAGGGTTAGACACTGAAGCTTTCTTT. Protein: CASSLGATGLDTEAFF.

The sample holds a few counts of this clonotype. The gene calls are TRBV7-2 and TRBJ1-3; D gene unclear. The CDR3 has 15 residues. Trimming shortened V by 1 base and J by 2 bases, and 9 bases separated the two germline ends. Germline V gene lookup returns CDR1 SGHTA and CDR2 FQGNSA. CDR3 residues: CASSLDGWAGNTIYF. The CDR3, as DNA: TGTGCCAGCAGCTTAGACGGTTGGGCTGGAAACACCATATATTTT.

This clonotype was counted only a few times. The chain combines TRBV28 with TRBJ1-1; TRBD1 matches at 9 bases. Germline loops: CDR1 MDHEN, CDR2 SYDVKM. V shed 5 bases, J shed 1 base, and the junction held 8 bases outside the gene matches. The CDR3 extends over 16 amino acids. CDR3 sequence: CASSRPRTGENTEAFF. CDR3 in DNA: TGTGCCAGCAGTCGACCTCGGACAGGGGAGAACACTGAAGCTTTCTTT.

This clonotype was found a few times. The chain links TRBV5-1 to TRBJ2-1; D is unclear. The V end was cut by 4 bases, the J end by 5 bases, with 16 bases between. The CDR3 totals 15 residues. Germline CDR1 is SGHRS and CDR2 is YFSETQ. The CDR3 here is CASSLAPQKDNEQFF. Here the CDR3 DNA reads TGCGCCAGCAGCCTGGCCCCCCAAAAAGACAATGAGCAGTTCTTC.

This clonotype was recorded a few times. The chain is built from TRBV28 and TRBJ2-1, with 7 bases that match TRBD1. The V gene end was trimmed by 3 bases and the J gene end by 4 bases; junction bases not matched to a gene: 9. Germline lookup yields CDR1 MDHEN and CDR2 SYDVKM. CDR3 length: 16 residues. The CDR3 here is CASSFPGQLKYNEQFF. Written as DNA, the CDR3 is TGTGCCAGCAGTTTCCCGGGACAGCTAAAATACAATGAGCAGTTCTTC. The full variable domain, completed using reference TRBV28 and TRBJ2-1, is DVKVTQSSRYLVKRTGEKVFLECVQDMDHENMFWYRQDPGLGLRLIYFSYDVKMKEKGDIPEGYSVSREKKERFSLILESASTNQTSMYLCASSFPGQLKYNEQFFGPGTRLTVL.

This clonotype occurred a few times. The V and J genes are TRBV5-1 and TRBJ2-1; the D gene could be TRBD1 or TRBD2 (6 bases each). Germline V gene data show CDR1 as SGHRS and CDR2 as YFSETQ. Deletions cut 1 base from V and 7 bases from J, with 15 bases between. The CDR3 length is 15 residues. CDR3 protein: CASSLRGVEANEQFF. CDR3 nucleotides: TGCGCCAGCAGCTTGAGGGGGGTGGAGGCGAATGAGCAGTTCTTC.

This clonotype occurred a few times. The rearrangement joins TRBV7-9 to TRBJ2-1, with TRBD2 matching over 11 bases. Looked up from germline, CDR1 is SEHNR and CDR2 is FQNEAQ (reference sequence). V shed 3 bases and J 6 bases; nucleotides not matched to a gene: 4. This CDR3 contains 15 residues. The CDR3 nucleotides are TGTGCCAGCAGCTTGCAACTAGCGGGAGCCAATGAGCAGTTCTTC. The encoded protein is CASSLQLAGANEQFF.

This chain links TRBV19 with TRBJ1-1, with D unresolved. Germline lookup yields CDR1 LNHDA and CDR2 SQIVND (reference sequence). V was clipped by 0 bases and J by 1 base, with 9 bases between them. The CDR3 covers 15 residues. As DNA, the CDR3 is TGTGCCAGTAGTATAGATCCCCGGGGGAACACTGAAGCTTTCTTT. As protein: CASSIDPRGNTEAFF.

The chain is built from TRBV12-3 or TRBV12-4 and TRBJ1-5; 7 bases are shared with TRBD1. This CDR3 has 15 amino acids. V lost 3 bases, J lost 4 bases, and 6 bases stayed unmatched. The CDR3: CASSLETGPNQPQHF. CDR3 DNA sequence: TGTGCCAGCAGTTTGGAGACAGGGCCTAATCAGCCCCAGCATTTT.

This clonotype came up a few times. The chain couples TRBV20-1 to TRBJ1-2; 9 nucleotides align to TRBD1. Germline V CDR1 and CDR2: DFQATT, SNEGSKA (reference sequence). V lost 0 bases and J lost 4; bases outside the gene matches: 6. The CDR3 is 15 amino acids. CDR3 bases: TGCAGTGCTAGAGATCCGACAGGGGGAATCTATGGCTACACCTTC. Its protein is CSARDPTGGIYGYTF.